The next 23 T cell receptor beta chains were all read from a single sample in a study of control samples from healthy donors and cancer patients. The table came from immunoSEQ multiplex PCR; TCRdb's copy has only in-frame clones and leaves some out. Of approximately 140,000 clones in the sample, about 90% are singletons; the top ten hold 6% to 9.5%. The sample comprised PBMCs. The receptors derive from a middle-aged man with head and neck cancer.

The chain couples TRBV11-2 to TRBJ2-1, with a weak D call TRBD1 (6 bases). Germline assignment: CDR1 SGHAT and CDR2 FQNNGV. This CDR3 contains 14 residues. V lost 1 base and J lost 5, with 9 bases in between. CDR3 nucleotides: TGTGCCAGCAGCTTAGGGACAGCTAACAATGAGCAGTTCTTC. Its protein product is CASSLGTANNEQFF.

The chain links TRBV18 to TRBJ2-6; D call uncertain. Trimming took off 0 bases at V and 0 bases at J, with 6 bases between the two ends. The CDR3 has 16 amino acids. CDR1 is KGHSH, CDR2 LQKENI, per germline. The CDR3 region has the DNA TGTGCCAGCTCACCACCACTCTACTCTGGGGCCAACGTCCTGACTTTC. Its protein is CASSPPLYSGANVLTF. Looking up the rest from reference TRBV18 and TRBJ2-6 gives the full variable domain: NAGVMQNPRHLVRRRGQEARLRCSPMKGHSHVYWYRQLPEEGLKFMVYLQKENIIDESGMPKERFSAEFPKEGPSILRIQQVVRGDSAAYFCASSPPLYSGANVLTFGAGSRLTVL.

This clone appeared a single time. The rearrangement joins TRBV10-3 to TRBJ1-3; weak D call: TRBD1 (5 bases). Germline CDR1 ENHRY, CDR2 SYGVKD. V was trimmed by 3 bases and J by 0 bases, leaving 12 bases between them. The CDR3 is 16 residues long. In nucleotides, the CDR3 is TGTGCCATCAGTGATCGGGGACTGAGCTCTGGAAACACCATATATTTT. This codes for CAISDRGLSSGNTIYF.

This clone has a single count. The genes are TRBV18 and TRBJ2-2, with D perhaps TRBD1 (5 bases). Per the germline V gene, CDR1 is KGHSH and CDR2 is LQKENI. The CDR3 is 14 residues long. The V and J ends lost 3 bases and 4 bases respectively, with 9 bases between them. Here the CDR3 DNA reads TGTGCCAGCTCACCCCTCGACAGCACCGGGGAGCTGTTTTTT. It codes for CASSPLDSTGELFF.

The V and J genes are TRBV6-2 or TRBV6-3 and TRBJ2-7; possibly TRBD1 for D (5 bases). V was cut by 6 bases and J by 3 bases, with 12 bases left in between. Germline V gives CDR1 MNHEY, CDR2 SVGEGT. The CDR3 loop spans 13 amino acids. The DNA of the CDR3 is TGTGCCAGCAGCCTTACGACAGTCTACGAGCAGTACTTC. This sequence encodes CASSLTTVYEQYF.

The chain uses TRBV7-9 and TRBJ2-1, with 8 bases lining up with TRBD2. Germline lookup yields CDR1 SEHNR and CDR2 FQNEAQ (reference sequence). Trimming removed 5 bases from V and 7 bases from J; junction bases left unmatched: 16. This CDR3 comprises 17 residues. CDR3 sequence: CASSRLQTGGLLNEQFF. Written as DNA, the CDR3 is TGTGCCAGCAGCCGACTGCAAACGGGGGGGCTGCTAAATGAGCAGTTCTTC.

The V call is TRBV6-5, the J call TRBJ2-2; no clear D gene. CDR3 length: 15 amino acids. Germline V gene lookup returns CDR1 MNHEY and CDR2 SVGAGI. The V and J ends lost 6 bases and 0 bases respectively, with 11 bases between them. The CDR3 sequence: CASRLQYPNTGELFF. As DNA, the CDR3 is TGTGCCAGCAGGTTACAGTATCCGAACACCGGGGAGCTGTTTTTT.

Only a few counts were recorded for this clone. The chain carries TRBV7-9 and TRBJ2-7; D unresolved. This CDR3 comprises 12 residues. The ends were cut back, 4 bases at V and 5 bases at J, with 9 bases in the middle. The V gene's germline CDR1 is SEHNR and CDR2 FQNEAQ (reference sequence). CDR3 in DNA: TGTGCCAGCAGCTACCCTACTAACGAGCAGTACTTC. Translation gives CASSYPTNEQYF.

The rearrangement joins TRBV2 to TRBJ1-3; the D is unclear. The CDR3 is 16 amino acids. Trimming removed 8 bases from V and 0 bases from J, with 17 bases in between. Germline assignment: CDR1 SNHLY and CDR2 FYNNEI. The CDR3 sequence: CASGPGSPSSGNTIYF. For the CDR3, the DNA is TGTGCCAGCGGCCCCGGGTCCCCGAGCTCTGGAAACACCATATATTTT.

The V and J genes are TRBV30 and TRBJ2-7, with TRBD1 identical over 10 bases. Per germline, CDR1 GTSNPN and CDR2 SVGIG (reference sequence). The CDR3 covers 13 residues. V gave up 5 bases and J gave up 4 bases; unmatched junction bases: 5. This CDR3 is CAWSGTGVYEQYF. DNA of the CDR3: TGTGCCTGGTCCGGGACAGGGGTTTACGAGCAGTACTTC.

The chain is built from TRBV2 and TRBJ1-3; D gene ambiguous. CDR1 and CDR2 from the germline V gene are SNHLY and FYNNEI. The CDR3 has 15 amino acids. The ends were cut back, 6 bases at V and 2 bases at J, with 14 bases in the middle. Here the CDR3 reads CASRESGLPGNTIYF. For the CDR3, the DNA is TGTGCCAGCAGAGAGTCCGGGCTCCCTGGAAACACCATATATTTT.

The genes are TRBV11-2 and TRBJ1-1; D gene unclear. Trimming took off 5 bases at V and 1 base at J, with 11 bases between the two ends. Per the germline V gene, CDR1 is SGHAT and CDR2 is FQNNGV. CDR3 length: 14 amino acids. The CDR3 loop reads CASSQETGNTEAFF. In DNA form, the CDR3 reads TGTGCCAGCAGCCAGGAGACTGGGAACACTGAAGCTTTCTTT.

V is TRBV6-6 and J is TRBJ2-1; D ambiguous. CDR1 and CDR2 from the germline V gene are MNHNY and SVGAGI (reference sequence). Trimming took 7 bases from V and 1 from J, leaving 8 bases between them. The CDR3 consists of 13 residues. In DNA, the CDR3 is TGTGCCAGCAAAATTATTTCCTACAATGAGCAGTTCTTC. It translates to CASKIISYNEQFF.

The V and J genes are TRBV7-8 and TRBJ1-3; D unresolved. This CDR3 comprises 15 residues. V lost 8 bases and J lost 2, with 16 bases in between. Germline CDR1 SGHVS, CDR2 FQNEAQ. The CDR3 DNA is TGTGCCAGCCAAGTTGGGCCCAGTCCTGGAAACACCATATATTTT. Protein product: CASQVGPSPGNTIYF.

V is TRBV5-4 and J is TRBJ1-3, with a weak D call TRBD1 (6 bases). V was cut by 4 bases and J by 4 bases, with 12 bases left in between. CDR1 SGHNT and CDR2 YYREEE come from the germline V gene (reference sequence). This CDR3 contains 14 residues. CDR3 protein: CASSPDSKGNTIYF. CDR3 coding DNA: TGTGCCAGCAGCCCGGACAGTAAAGGAAACACCATATATTTT.

V usage is TRBV27 and J usage is TRBJ2-7; 7 positions agree with TRBD1. Germline loops: CDR1 MNHEY, CDR2 SMNVEV (reference sequence). The CDR3 has 14 residues. After removal of 7 bases from V and 0 bases from J, the junction contained 6 bases not matched to a gene. The CDR3 DNA sequence: TGTGCCAGCAAGAGGGACAGATCCTCCTACGAGCAGTACTTC. Its protein product is CASKRDRSSYEQYF.

V is TRBV5-1 and J is TRBJ2-2; 10 bases match TRBD2. Germline trimming cut 4 bases from V and 6 bases from J; bases unmatched to any gene: 6. The CDR3 totals 15 residues. The V gene's germline CDR1 is SGHRS and CDR2 YFSETQ. The CDR3 protein is CASSSSLAGAGELFF. CDR3 sequence (DNA): TGCGCCAGCAGCAGCAGTCTAGCGGGGGCCGGGGAGCTGTTTTTT.

A word on this clone: The junction departs from germline at one end; a sequencing error may be responsible. The V and J genes are TRBV5-1 and TRBJ2-6, with TRBD2 matching 9 bases. From germline, CDR1 is SGHRS and CDR2 YFSETQ. This CDR3 spans 18 amino acids. The CDR3 is CARSRGGATGTGANVLTF. The CDR3 DNA follows: TGCGCCCGCAGCCGCGGGGGGGCTACCGGAACTGGGGCCAACGTCCTGACTTTC. The whole variable domain, filled in from reference TRBV5-1 and TRBJ2-6, reads KAGVTQTPRYLIKTRGQQVTLSCSPISGHRSVSWYQQTPGQGLQFLFEYFSETQRNKGNFPGRFSGRQFSNSRSEMNVSTLELGDSALYLCARSRGGATGTGANVLTFGAGSRLTVL.

The chain joins TRBV7-9 to TRBJ2-1; the D is unclear. V lost 2 bases and J 5 bases, leaving 10 bases between the germline ends. Germline V gene lookup returns CDR1 SEHNR and CDR2 FQNEAQ (reference sequence). This CDR3 comprises 14 residues. CDR3 nucleotide sequence: TGTGCCAGCAGCTTAAGGTCGATTAACAATGAGCAGTTCTTC. It is translated as CASSLRSINNEQFF.

This clone has only one observation. The V call is TRBV12-3 or TRBV12-4, the J call TRBJ2-1; no firm D call. CDR3 length equals 12 residues. Trimming took 5 bases from V and 8 from J, leaving 10 bases between them. Written as DNA, the CDR3 is TGTGCCAGCAGTCTGGGTGGGGATGAGCAGTTCTTC. Its protein product is CASSLGGDEQFF.

The chain uses TRBV28 and TRBJ1-1; a possible D gene is TRBD1 (5 bases). CDR3 length equals 14 residues. Trimming stripped 6 bases from V and 0 bases from J, with 11 bases between. The germline CDR1 and CDR2 sequences are MDHEN and SYDVKM. The CDR3 reads CASSPGAMNTEAFF. The CDR3 DNA follows: TGTGCCAGCAGCCCCGGGGCTATGAACACTGAAGCTTTCTTT.

This clone was observed a single time. V is TRBV18 and J is TRBJ2-5; D remains unclear. The V gene lost 3 bases and the J gene lost 5 bases, with 10 bases spanning the gap. The CDR3 length is 13 residues. CDR1 is KGHSH and CDR2 is LQKENI in the germline V gene. The CDR3 DNA follows: TGTGCCAGCTCACCCGAGATCCGGGAGACCCAGTACTTC. This encodes CASSPEIRETQYF.

The chain has TRBV7-2 and TRBJ2-1; D might be TRBD1 or TRBD2, each matching 5 bases. This CDR3 has 13 amino acids. V lost 8 bases and J 4 bases, leaving 12 bases between the germline ends. CDR1 is SGHTA and CDR2 is FQGNSA in the germline V gene. The CDR3 spells CASAVGDYNEQFF. CDR3 nucleotides: TGTGCCAGCGCGGTGGGGGATTACAATGAGCAGTTCTTC.